The rows below give T cell receptor beta chains drawn from one sample of a study of blood T cell repertoires in COVID-19. Sequencing was performed with immunoSEQ multiplex PCR; in TCRdb, only in-frame clones are kept and a portion is missing. The sample has 250,000 to 350,000 clones, nearly 90% seen once. Sample: PBMCs or T cells enriched from blood (not recorded which). All receptors derive from a woman aged 18 to 35 with acute COVID-19. Each CDR3 is given with its conserved first and last residue.

V: TRBV10-1; J: TRBJ2-2; CDR3: CASSPGLGGSGGELFF
V: TRBV6-6; J: TRBJ2-3; CDR3: CASLGGSAADTQYF
V: TRBV21-1; J: TRBJ2-1; CDR3: CASSKNEGGFANEQFF
V: TRBV24-1; J: TRBJ1-5; CDR3: CATSDSGTGNQPQHF
V: TRBV10-2; J: TRBJ1-1; CDR3: CASSESTGNTEAFF
V: TRBV9; J: TRBJ2-1; CDR3: CASSPSGKEYNEQFF
V: TRBV5-1; J: TRBJ2-1; CDR3: CASRLLASNEQFF
V: TRBV27; J: TRBJ2-1; CDR3: CASREGRGYEQFF
V: TRBV28; J: TRBJ1-1; CDR3: CASSPGLSGQGLSAFF
V: TRBV10-3; J: TRBJ2-1; CDR3: CAIKASGRQDEQFF
V: TRBV6-2/TRBV6-3; J: TRBJ2-1; CDR3: CASSYRDYNEQFF
V: TRBV21-1; J: TRBJ1-6; CDR3: CASRAVHSGSPLHF
V: TRBV19; J: TRBJ2-1; CDR3: CASSPEGTGSSEQFF
V: TRBV11-3; J: TRBJ2-6; CDR3: CASSIDSGTGEVGSGANVLTF
V: TRBV11-3; J: TRBJ2-3; CDR3: CASSLILSTGDTDTQYF
V: TRBV28; J: TRBJ1-2; CDR3: CASSFRQGWGGYTF
V: TRBV5-1; J: TRBJ2-5; CDR3: CASSGTGGAGETQYF
V: TRBV6-5; J: TRBJ1-1; CDR3: CASSLGQGSEAFF
V: TRBV24-1; J: TRBJ2-2; CDR3: CATSDRGSPNTGELFF
V: TRBV28; J: TRBJ1-2; CDR3: CASSLYRGSYGYTF
V: TRBV28; J: TRBJ1-2; CDR3: CASTPEAGGNYGYTF
V: TRBV19; J: TRBJ2-6; CDR3: CASRKSPGGSLAGANVLTF
V: TRBV27; J: TRBJ2-7; CDR3: CASSLYSGASYEQYF
V: TRBV27; J: TRBJ1-5; CDR3: CASSSRTGNQPQHF
V: TRBV28; J: TRBJ1-3; CDR3: CASSSRVGNTIYF
V: TRBV2; J: TRBJ2-5; CDR3: CATTPGAGTSGTQYF
V: TRBV5-1; J: TRBJ1-4; CDR3: CASRPGQINEKLFF